This passage covers 16 T cell receptor beta chains from one sample sequenced in a study of cytomegalovirus exposure and HLA in healthy donors. A multiplex PCR was run with 60 Vbeta primers and 13 Jbeta primers. Profiled with immunoSEQ multiplex PCR; TCRdb holds only in-frame clones, not every one. This repertoire includes some 150,000 clones. Sequencing used PBMCs. These receptors all stem from a man aged 35-49 years in good health and CMV-seronegative.

The chain links TRBV27 to TRBJ1-1; D not resolved. CDR1 MNHEY and CDR2 SMNVEV come from the germline V gene (reference sequence). The V gene lost 0 bases and the J gene lost 4 bases, with 15 bases spanning the gap. The CDR3 runs to 16 residues. CDR3 DNA sequence: TGTGCCAGCAGTTTATCCACAGTGATACAATCCACTGAAGCTTTCTTT. Amino acids: CASSLSTVIQSTEAFF.

The rearrangement uses TRBV6-5 and TRBJ1-2; D gene unclear. This CDR3 contains 14 residues. CDR1 is MNHEY and CDR2 is SVGAGI in the germline V gene. V lost 8 bases, J lost 5 bases, and 18 bases lay in between. CDR3 DNA sequence: TGTGCCAGCTGTGAGGCTCCCCGGATATATGGCTACACCTTC. Amino acid sequence: CASCEAPRIYGYTF.

The V and J genes are TRBV13 and TRBJ1-2, with D perhaps TRBD1 (5 bases). Per the germline V gene, CDR1 is PRHDT and CDR2 is FYEKMQ (reference sequence). The V gene lost 2 bases and the J gene lost 6 bases, with 19 bases spanning the gap. This CDR3 has 16 residues. CDR3 bases: TGTGCCAGCAGCTTAAAGGGTGGGGGGGTTCCGGATGGCTACACCTTC. Protein product: CASSLKGGGVPDGYTF.

The chain couples TRBV5-5 to TRBJ1-5, with D possibly TRBD1 on 6 matching bases. V lost 0 bases and J lost 11, with 27 bases in between. This CDR3 has 18 residues. Germline assignment: CDR1 SGHKS and CDR2 YYEKEE (reference sequence). CDR3 sequence: CASSLAFSAQGVRAAQHF. CDR3 sequence (DNA): TGTGCCAGCAGCTTGGCCTTCTCGGCACAGGGAGTAAGGGCGGCCCAGCATTTT.

The chain carries TRBV5-5 and TRBJ1-5, with TRBD1 identical over 8 bases. This CDR3 contains 15 residues. Germline V lookup: CDR1 SGHKS, CDR2 YYEKEE (reference sequence). The junction had 4 bases not matched to a gene; V was cut back by 3 bases and J by 2 bases. The CDR3 protein is CASSSGGLGNQPQHF. CDR3 nucleotides: TGTGCCAGCAGCTCAGGGGGCCTTGGCAATCAGCCCCAGCATTTT.

The chain joins TRBV7-2 to TRBJ1-2, with D unclear. Germline-derived CDR1 and CDR2 are SGHTA and FQGNSA. Trimming left V 5 bases short and J 8 bases short, with 18 bases between. CDR3 length equals 14 residues. CDR3 sequence: CASSREGSGKGYTF. The DNA of the CDR3 is TGTGCCAGCAGCAGAGAGGGCTCTGGGAAGGGCTACACCTTC. Full variable domain (outside the CDR3, taken from reference TRBV7-2 and TRBJ1-2): GAGVSQSPSNKVTEKGKDVELRCDPISGHTALYWYRQSLGQGLEFLIYFQGNSAPDKSGLPSDRFSAERTGGSVSTLTIQRTQQEDSAVYLCASSREGSGKGYTFGSGTRLTVV.

V and J are TRBV19 and TRBJ1-2; D ambiguous. V was pared by 5 bases and J by 3 bases, with 10 bases between. The CDR3 contains 13 residues. Germline V gene sequence: CDR1 LNHDA, CDR2 SQIVND (reference sequence). CDR3 protein: CASSGGSHYGYTF. The CDR3 coding sequence is TGTGCCAGTAGTGGCGGGAGCCACTATGGCTACACCTTC. The full variable domain, completed using reference TRBV19 and TRBJ1-2, is DGGITQSPKYLFRKEGQNVTLSCEQNLNHDAMYWYRQDPGQGLRLIYYSQIVNDFQKGDIAEGYSVSREKKESFPLTVTSAQKNPTAFYLCASSGGSHYGYTFGSGTRLTVV.

The chain couples TRBV5-4 to TRBJ2-2; 7 nucleotides match TRBD2. J gave up 3 bases and V 6 bases, and 8 bases lay outside the gene matches. The CDR3 spans 15 residues. Germline CDR1 reads SGHNT; CDR2 reads YYREEE (reference sequence). The CDR3 sequence is CASTALGGDTGELFF. The CDR3 bases are TGTGCCAGCACCGCGCTGGGGGGGGACACCGGGGAGCTGTTTTTT. Based on the CDR3 plus reference TRBV5-4 and TRBJ2-2, the full variable domain is ETGVTQSPTHLIKTRGQQVTLRCSSQSGHNTVSWYQQALGQGPQFIFQYYREEENGRGNFPPRFSGLQFPNYSSELNVNALELDDSALYLCASTALGGDTGELFFGEGSRLTVL.

The chain combines TRBV7-3 with TRBJ2-5; weak D call: TRBD2 (6 bases). Germline CDR1 SGHTA, CDR2 FQGTGA. V lost 5 bases and J 1 base, leaving 8 bases between the germline ends. The CDR3 contains 13 residues. CDR3 loop: CASSPGSQETQYF. CDR3 bases: TGTGCCAGCAGCCCCGGGAGCCAAGAGACCCAGTACTTC.

V is TRBV6-6 and J is TRBJ2-7, with a weak D call TRBD2 (6 bases). This CDR3 region has 13 residues. The V and J ends lost 5 bases and 6 bases respectively, with 14 bases between them. CDR1 is MNHNY and CDR2 is SVGAGI in the germline V gene (reference sequence). DNA for the CDR3: TGTGCCAGCAGTCCCTCACTAGCAGGCGAGCAGTACTTC. It codes for CASSPSLAGEQYF.

V and J are TRBV11-2 and TRBJ2-7, with a weak D call TRBD2 (6 bases). CDR1 and CDR2 from the germline V gene are SGHAT and FQNNGV. This CDR3 spans 11 amino acids. V shed 8 bases and J shed 4 bases, with 9 bases lying between them. CDR3 region: CASVSGYEQYF. Here the CDR3 DNA reads TGTGCCAGCGTCAGCGGGTACGAGCAGTACTTC.

V is TRBV7-7 and J is TRBJ2-3, with TRBD1 identical over 7 bases. The trim removed 4 bases at V and 5 bases at J, leaving 6 bases unmatched. The germline V gene encodes CDR1 SSHAT and CDR2 FNYEAQ (reference sequence). This CDR3 is built from 14 residues. CDR3 DNA sequence: TGTGCCAGCAGCTCGACGACAGGGCAAGATACGCAGTATTTT. The encoded protein is CASSSTTGQDTQYF.

The CDR3 protein is CASSPLGGYEQYF. CDR3 nucleotide sequence: TGTGCCAGCAGCCCACTAGGGGGATACGAGCAGTACTTC. The chain employs TRBV9 and TRBJ2-7; weak D call: TRBD1 (6 bases). This CDR3 is built from 13 residues. Trimming cost V 4 bases and J 4 bases, with 12 bases left between them. Germline V lookup: CDR1 SGDLS, CDR2 YYNGEE.

The rearrangement links TRBV5-1 to TRBJ1-3, with D unresolved. Looked up from germline, CDR1 is SGHRS and CDR2 is YFSETQ. The CDR3 extends over 17 amino acids. V was pared by 1 base and J by 0 bases, with 14 bases between. CDR3 protein: CASSLSWSSSSGNTIYF. CDR3 bases: TGCGCCAGCAGCTTGTCTTGGTCGTCGAGCTCTGGAAACACCATATATTTT.

V is TRBV27 and J is TRBJ2-7; weak D call: TRBD1 (5 bases). Germline CDR1 MNHEY, CDR2 SMNVEV (reference sequence). This CDR3 spans 15 amino acids. Trimming left V 2 bases short and J 0 bases short, with 11 bases between. The CDR3: CASSLLPDSSYEQYF. The CDR3 DNA follows: TGTGCCAGCAGTTTACTCCCCGACAGCTCCTACGAGCAGTACTTC.

The genes are TRBV5-4 and TRBJ2-1; TRBD2 agrees at 12 bases. The trim removed 1 base at V and 4 bases at J, leaving 6 bases unmatched. In germline, CDR1 is SGHNT, CDR2 YYREEE (reference sequence). There are 17 residues in the CDR3. For the CDR3, the DNA is TGTGCCAGCAGCTTGAGGCGAACTAGCGGGGGGTACAATGAGCAGTTCTTC. It codes for CASSLRRTSGGYNEQFF.